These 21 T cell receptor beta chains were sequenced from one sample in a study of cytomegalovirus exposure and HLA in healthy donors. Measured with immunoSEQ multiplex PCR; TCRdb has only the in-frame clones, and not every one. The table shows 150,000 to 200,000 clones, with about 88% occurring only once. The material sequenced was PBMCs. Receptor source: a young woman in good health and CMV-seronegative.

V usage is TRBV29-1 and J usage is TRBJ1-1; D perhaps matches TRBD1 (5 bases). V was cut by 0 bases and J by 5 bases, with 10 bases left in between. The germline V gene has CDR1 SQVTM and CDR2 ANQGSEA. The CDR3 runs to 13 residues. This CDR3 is CSVEDRVGTEAFF. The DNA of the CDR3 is TGCAGCGTTGAAGACAGGGTGGGGACTGAAGCTTTCTTT.

Written as DNA, the CDR3 is TGTGCCTGGGGGACATCTGGAAACACCATATATTTT. Its protein product is CAWGTSGNTIYF. J is TRBJ1-3 and V is TRBV30; possible D gene TRBD1, 6 bases. The CDR3 runs to 12 residues. Germline CDR1 and CDR2: GTSNPN and SVGIG (reference sequence). The V gene lost 5 bases and the J gene lost 1 base, with 6 bases spanning the gap. The complete variable domain, with remaining parts taken from reference TRBV30 and TRBJ1-3, reads SQTIHQWPATLVQPVGSPLSLECTVEGTSNPNLYWYRQAAGRGLQLLFYSVGIGQISSEVPQNLSASRPQDRQFILSSKKLLLSDSGFYLCAWGTSGNTIYFGEGSWLTVV.

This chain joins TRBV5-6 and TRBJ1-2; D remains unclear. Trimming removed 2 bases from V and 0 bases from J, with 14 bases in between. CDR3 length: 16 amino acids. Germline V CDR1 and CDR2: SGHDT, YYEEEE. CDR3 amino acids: CASSFLLTGTNYGYTF. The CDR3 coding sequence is TGTGCCAGCAGCTTTCTCCTGACGGGTACTAACTATGGCTACACCTTC.

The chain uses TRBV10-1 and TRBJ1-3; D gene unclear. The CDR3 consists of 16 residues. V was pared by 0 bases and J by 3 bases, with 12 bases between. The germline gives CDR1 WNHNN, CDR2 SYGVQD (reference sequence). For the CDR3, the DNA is TGCGCCAGCAGTGAGTCTTTGACGGCTAGTGGAAACACCATATATTTT. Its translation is CASSESLTASGNTIYF.

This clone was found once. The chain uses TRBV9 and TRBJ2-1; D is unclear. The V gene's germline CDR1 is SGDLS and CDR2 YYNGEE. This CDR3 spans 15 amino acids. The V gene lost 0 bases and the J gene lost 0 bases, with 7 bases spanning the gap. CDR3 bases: TGTGCCAGCAGCGTAGGTGTCGGCTCCTACAATGAGCAGTTCTTC. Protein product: CASSVGVGSYNEQFF.

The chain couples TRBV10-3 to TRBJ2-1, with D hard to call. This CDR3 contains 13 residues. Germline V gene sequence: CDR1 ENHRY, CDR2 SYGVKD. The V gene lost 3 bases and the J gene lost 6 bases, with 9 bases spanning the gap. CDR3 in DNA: TGTGCCATCAGTGACTTGGCCGTCAATGAGCAGTTCTTC. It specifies CAISDLAVNEQFF.

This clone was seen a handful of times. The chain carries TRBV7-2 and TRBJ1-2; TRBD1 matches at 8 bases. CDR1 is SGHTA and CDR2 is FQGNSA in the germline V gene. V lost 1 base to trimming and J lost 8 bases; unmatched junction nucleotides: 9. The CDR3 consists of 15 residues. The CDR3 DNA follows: TGTGCCAGCAGCTTAGACACAGGGGGTTCTAGGGGCTACACCTTC. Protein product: CASSLDTGGSRGYTF.

CDR3 sequence: CASGLSLAGPDNEQFF. The CDR3 DNA follows: TGTGCTAGTGGTTTGTCCTTAGCGGGGCCCGACAATGAGCAGTTCTTC. This chain uses TRBV12-5 with TRBJ2-1; 8 nucleotides align to TRBD2. From germline, CDR1 is LGHNT and CDR2 FRNRAP. Unmatched junction bases numbered 8, after V lost 2 bases and J lost 5 bases. The CDR3 totals 16 residues. The full variable domain, completed using reference TRBV12-5 and TRBJ2-1, is DARVTQTPRHKVTEMGQEVTMRCQPILGHNTVFWYRQTMMQGLELLAYFRNRAPLDDSGMPKDRFSAEMPDATLATLKIQPSEPRDSAVYFCASGLSLAGPDNEQFFGPGTRLTVL.

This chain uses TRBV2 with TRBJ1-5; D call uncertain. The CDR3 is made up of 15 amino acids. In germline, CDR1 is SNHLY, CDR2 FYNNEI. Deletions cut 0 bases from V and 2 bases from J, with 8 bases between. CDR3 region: CASSEALQGNQPQHF. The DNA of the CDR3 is TGTGCCAGCAGTGAAGCGCTTCAGGGCAATCAGCCCCAGCATTTT.

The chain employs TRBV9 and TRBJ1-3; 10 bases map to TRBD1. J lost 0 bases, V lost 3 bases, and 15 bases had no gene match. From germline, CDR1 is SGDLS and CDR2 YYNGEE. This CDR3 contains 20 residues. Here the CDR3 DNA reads TGTGCCAGCAGCGCTCGGGGGACAGGGGTTCCCCTTTACTCTGGAAACACCATATATTTT. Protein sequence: CASSARGTGVPLYSGNTIYF. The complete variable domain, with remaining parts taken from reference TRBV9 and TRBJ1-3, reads DSGVTQTPKHLITATGQRVTLRCSPRSGDLSVYWYQQSLDQGLQFLIQYYNGEERAKGNILERFSAQQFPDLHSELNLSSLELGDSALYFCASSARGTGVPLYSGNTIYFGEGSWLTVV.

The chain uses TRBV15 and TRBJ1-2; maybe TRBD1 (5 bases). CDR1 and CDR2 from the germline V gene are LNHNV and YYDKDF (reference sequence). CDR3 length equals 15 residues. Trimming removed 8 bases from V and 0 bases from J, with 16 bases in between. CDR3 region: CATYRSRQANYGYTF. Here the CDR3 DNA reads TGTGCCACCTACAGGTCACGGCAGGCTAACTATGGCTACACCTTC.

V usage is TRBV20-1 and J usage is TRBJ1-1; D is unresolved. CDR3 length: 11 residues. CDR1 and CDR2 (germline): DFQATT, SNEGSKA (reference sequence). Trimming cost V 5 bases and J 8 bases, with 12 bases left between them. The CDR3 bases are TGCAGTGCTCGAGGACTCTTCGAAGCTTTCTTT. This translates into CSARGLFEAFF.

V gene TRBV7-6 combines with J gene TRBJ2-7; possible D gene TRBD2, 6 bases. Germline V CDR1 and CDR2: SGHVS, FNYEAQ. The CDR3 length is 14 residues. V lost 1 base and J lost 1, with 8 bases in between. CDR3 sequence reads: CASSLDGGSYEQYF. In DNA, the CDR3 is TGTGCCAGCAGCTTAGACGGGGGTTCCTACGAGCAGTACTTC.

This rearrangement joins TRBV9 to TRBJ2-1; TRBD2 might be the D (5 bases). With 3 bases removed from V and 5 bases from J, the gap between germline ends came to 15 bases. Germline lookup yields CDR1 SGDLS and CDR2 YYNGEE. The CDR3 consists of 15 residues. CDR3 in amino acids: CASSATSTGNNEQFF. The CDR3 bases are TGTGCCAGCAGCGCGACTTCGACGGGAAACAATGAGCAGTTCTTC.

Written as DNA, the CDR3 is TGTGCCAGCAGTGTGGACAGGGTCTACGAGCAGTACTTC. This sequence encodes CASSVDRVYEQYF. The chain uses TRBV6-1 and TRBJ2-7; 8 positions match TRBD1. From germline, CDR1 is MNHNS and CDR2 SASEGT. This CDR3 contains 13 residues. Trimming took 4 bases from V and 3 from J; bases not matched to a gene: 2.

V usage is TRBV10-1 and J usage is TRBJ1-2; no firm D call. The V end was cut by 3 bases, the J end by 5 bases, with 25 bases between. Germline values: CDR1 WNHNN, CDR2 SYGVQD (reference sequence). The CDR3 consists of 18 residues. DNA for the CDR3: TGCGCCAGCAGTGACACCAAACCATCGAAGCCCCTTGAATATGGCTACACCTTC. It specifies CASSDTKPSKPLEYGYTF.

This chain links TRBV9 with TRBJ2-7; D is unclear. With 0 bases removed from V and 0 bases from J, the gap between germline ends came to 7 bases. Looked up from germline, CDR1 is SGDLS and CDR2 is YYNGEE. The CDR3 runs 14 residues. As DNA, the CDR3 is TGTGCCAGCAGCGTAGATGGCCGCTCCTACGAGCAGTACTTC. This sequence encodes CASSVDGRSYEQYF.

The CDR3 nucleotides are TGCGCCAGCAGGGCCGGGACAGTCCCCAGCGAGCAGTACTTC. Translation: CASRAGTVPSEQYF. The V and J genes are TRBV10-1 and TRBJ2-7; 7 nucleotides match TRBD1. CDR3 length: 14 residues. Per germline, CDR1 WNHNN and CDR2 SYGVQD (reference sequence). With V trimmed by 6 bases and J by 6 bases, 11 bases remained unmatched.

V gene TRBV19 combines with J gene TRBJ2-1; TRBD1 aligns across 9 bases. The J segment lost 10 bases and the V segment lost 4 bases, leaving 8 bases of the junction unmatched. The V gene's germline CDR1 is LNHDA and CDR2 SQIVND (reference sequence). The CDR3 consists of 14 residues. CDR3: CASSTSGTGTEQFF. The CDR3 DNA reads TGTGCCAGTAGTACGTCCGGGACAGGGACGGAGCAGTTCTTC.

The CDR3 coding sequence is TGTGCCAGCAGCCAGGACAGGGGAGACACCATATATTTT. Its protein is CASSQDRGDTIYF. This sequence joins TRBV7-2 and TRBJ1-3; TRBD1 aligns across 9 bases. V shed 5 bases, J shed 8 bases, and the junction held 4 bases outside the gene matches. The CDR3 is made up of 13 amino acids. Germline V gives CDR1 SGHTA, CDR2 FQGNSA.

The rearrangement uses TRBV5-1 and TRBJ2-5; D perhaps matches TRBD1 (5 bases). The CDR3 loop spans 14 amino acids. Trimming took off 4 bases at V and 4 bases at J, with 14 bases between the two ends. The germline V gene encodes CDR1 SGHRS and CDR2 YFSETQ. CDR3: CASSGGHLGETQYF. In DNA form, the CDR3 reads TGCGCCAGCAGCGGTGGACACCTTGGAGAGACCCAGTACTTC.